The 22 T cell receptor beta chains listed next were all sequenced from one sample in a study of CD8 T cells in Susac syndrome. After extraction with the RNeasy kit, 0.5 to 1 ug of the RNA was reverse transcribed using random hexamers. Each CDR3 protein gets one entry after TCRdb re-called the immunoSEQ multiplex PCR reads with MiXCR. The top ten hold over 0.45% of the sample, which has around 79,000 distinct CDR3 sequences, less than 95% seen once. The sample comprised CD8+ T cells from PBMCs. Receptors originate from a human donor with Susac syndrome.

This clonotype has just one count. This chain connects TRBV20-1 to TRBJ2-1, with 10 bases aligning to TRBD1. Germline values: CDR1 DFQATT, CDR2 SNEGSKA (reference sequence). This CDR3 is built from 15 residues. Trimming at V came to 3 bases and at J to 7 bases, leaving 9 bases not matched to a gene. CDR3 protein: CSASRGQGRWNEQFF. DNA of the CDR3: TGCAGTGCTAGCAGGGGACAGGGGCGGTGGAATGAGCAGTTCTTC.

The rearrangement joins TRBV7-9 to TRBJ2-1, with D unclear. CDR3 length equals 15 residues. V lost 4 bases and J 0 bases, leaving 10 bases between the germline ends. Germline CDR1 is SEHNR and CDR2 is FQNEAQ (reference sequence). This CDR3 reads CASSSGRLSYNEQFF. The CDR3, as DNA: TGTGCCAGCAGCTCCGGCAGGCTCTCCTACAATGAGCAGTTCTTC.

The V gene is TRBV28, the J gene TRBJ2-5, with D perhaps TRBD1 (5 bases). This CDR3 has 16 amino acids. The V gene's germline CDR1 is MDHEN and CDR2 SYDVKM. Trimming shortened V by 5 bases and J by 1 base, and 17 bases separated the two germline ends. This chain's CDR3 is CASSPPTAGSQETQYF. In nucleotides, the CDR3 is TGTGCCAGCAGTCCACCGACGGCAGGGTCCCAAGAGACCCAGTACTTC.

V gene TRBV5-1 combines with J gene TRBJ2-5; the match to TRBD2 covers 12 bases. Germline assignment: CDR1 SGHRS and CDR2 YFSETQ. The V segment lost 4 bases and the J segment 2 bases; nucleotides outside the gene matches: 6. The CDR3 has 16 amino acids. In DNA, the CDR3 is TGCGCCAGCAGCACTGGACTAGCGGGGTTACAAGAGACCCAGTACTTC. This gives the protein CASSTGLAGLQETQYF.

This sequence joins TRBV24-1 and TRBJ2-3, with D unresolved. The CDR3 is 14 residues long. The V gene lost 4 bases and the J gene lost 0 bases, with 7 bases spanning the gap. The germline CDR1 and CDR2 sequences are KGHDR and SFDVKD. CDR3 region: CATSDRVSTDTQYF. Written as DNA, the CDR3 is TGTGCCACCAGTGACCGCGTTAGCACAGATACGCAGTATTTT.

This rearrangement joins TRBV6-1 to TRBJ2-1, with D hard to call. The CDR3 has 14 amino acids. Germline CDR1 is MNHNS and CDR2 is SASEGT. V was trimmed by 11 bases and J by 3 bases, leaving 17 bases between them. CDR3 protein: CAVVGPEYYNEQFF. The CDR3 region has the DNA TGTGCCGTCGTTGGCCCAGAATACTACAATGAGCAGTTCTTC.

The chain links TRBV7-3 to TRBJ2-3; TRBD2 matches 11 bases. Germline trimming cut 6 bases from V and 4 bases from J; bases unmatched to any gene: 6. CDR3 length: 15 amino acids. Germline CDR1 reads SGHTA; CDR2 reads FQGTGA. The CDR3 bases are TGTGCCAGCAGTACTAGCGGGGGAAAAGCAGATACGCAGTATTTT. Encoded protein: CASSTSGGKADTQYF.

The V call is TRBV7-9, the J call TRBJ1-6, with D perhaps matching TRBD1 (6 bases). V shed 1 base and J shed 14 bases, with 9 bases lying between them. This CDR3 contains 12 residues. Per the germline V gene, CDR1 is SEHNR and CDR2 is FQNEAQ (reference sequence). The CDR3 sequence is CASSLDREALHF. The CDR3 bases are TGTGCCAGCAGCTTAGACAGGGAGGCCCTCCACTTT.

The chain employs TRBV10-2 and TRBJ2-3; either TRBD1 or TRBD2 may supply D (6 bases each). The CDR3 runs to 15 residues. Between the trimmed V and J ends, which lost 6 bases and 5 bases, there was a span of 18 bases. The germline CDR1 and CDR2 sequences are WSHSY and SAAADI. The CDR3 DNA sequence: TGCGCCAGCAGAGAAATGCCCGGGGGCCGAGATACGCAGTATTTT. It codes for CASREMPGGRDTQYF.

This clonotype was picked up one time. CDR3 in DNA: TGTGCCAGTAGTATACAGGTTACCTACGAGCAGTACTTC. As protein: CASSIQVTYEQYF. The V and J genes are TRBV19 and TRBJ2-7; no firm D call. The CDR3 length is 13 residues. V gave up 2 bases and J gave up 2 bases, with 7 bases separating them. Germline CDR1 LNHDA, CDR2 SQIVND (reference sequence).

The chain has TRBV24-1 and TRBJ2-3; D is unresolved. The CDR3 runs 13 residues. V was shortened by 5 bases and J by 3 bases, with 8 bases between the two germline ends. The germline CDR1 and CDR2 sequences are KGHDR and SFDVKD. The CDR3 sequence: CATSAVGTDTQYF. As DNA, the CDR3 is TGTGCCACCAGTGCTGTAGGGACAGATACGCAGTATTTT.

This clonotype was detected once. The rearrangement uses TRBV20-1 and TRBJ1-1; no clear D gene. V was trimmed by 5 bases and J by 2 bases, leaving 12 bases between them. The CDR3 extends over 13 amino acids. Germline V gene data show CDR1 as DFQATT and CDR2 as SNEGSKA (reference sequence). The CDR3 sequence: CSAPGRLNTEAFF. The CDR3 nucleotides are TGCAGTGCTCCTGGCAGGCTAAACACTGAAGCTTTCTTT.

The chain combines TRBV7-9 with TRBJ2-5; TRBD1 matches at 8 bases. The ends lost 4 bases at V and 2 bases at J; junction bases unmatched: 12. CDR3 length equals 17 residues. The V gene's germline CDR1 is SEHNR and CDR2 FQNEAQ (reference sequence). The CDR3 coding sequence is TGTGCCAGCAGCTCGCGGACAGGGCGAGGCCCACAAGAGACCCAGTACTTC. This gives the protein CASSSRTGRGPQETQYF.

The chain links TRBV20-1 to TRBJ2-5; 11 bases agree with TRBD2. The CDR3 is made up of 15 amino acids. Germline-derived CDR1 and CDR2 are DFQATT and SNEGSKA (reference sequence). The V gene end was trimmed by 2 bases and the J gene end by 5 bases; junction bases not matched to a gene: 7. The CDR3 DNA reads TGCAGTGCTAGAAGGCTAGCGGGGGGCAGTGAGACCCAGTACTTC. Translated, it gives CSARRLAGGSETQYF.

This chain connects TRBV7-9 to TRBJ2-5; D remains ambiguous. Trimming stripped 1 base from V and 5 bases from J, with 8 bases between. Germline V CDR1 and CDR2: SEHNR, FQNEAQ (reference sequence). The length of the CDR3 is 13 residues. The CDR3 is CASSLVNTETQYF. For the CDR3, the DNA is TGTGCCAGCAGCTTAGTTAATACGGAGACCCAGTACTTC.

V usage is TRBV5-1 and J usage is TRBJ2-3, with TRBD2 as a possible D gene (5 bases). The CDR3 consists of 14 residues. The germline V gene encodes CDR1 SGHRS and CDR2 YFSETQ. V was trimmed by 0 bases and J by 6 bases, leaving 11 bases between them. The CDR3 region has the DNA TGCGCCAGCAGCTTGGGGGGTAGCGTCGATACGCAGTATTTT. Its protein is CASSLGGSVDTQYF. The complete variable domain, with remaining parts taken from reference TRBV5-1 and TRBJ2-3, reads KAGVTQTPRYLIKTRGQQVTLSCSPISGHRSVSWYQQTPGQGLQFLFEYFSETQRNKGNFPGRFSGRQFSNSRSEMNVSTLELGDSALYLCASSLGGSVDTQYFGPGTRLTVL.

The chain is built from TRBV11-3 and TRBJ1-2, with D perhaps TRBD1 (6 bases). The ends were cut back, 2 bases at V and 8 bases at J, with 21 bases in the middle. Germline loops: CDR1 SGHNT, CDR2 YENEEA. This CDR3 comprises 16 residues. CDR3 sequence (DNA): TGTGCCAGCAGCTTAAATCGGGTCAGGGGAGCCTGGGGCTACACCTTC. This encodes CASSLNRVRGAWGYTF.

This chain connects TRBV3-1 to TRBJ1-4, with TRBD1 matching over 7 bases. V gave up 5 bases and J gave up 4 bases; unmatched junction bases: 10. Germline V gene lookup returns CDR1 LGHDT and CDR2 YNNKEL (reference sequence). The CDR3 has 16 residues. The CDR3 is CASSTPRDSLNEKLFF. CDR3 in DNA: TGTGCCAGCAGCACTCCACGGGACAGCCTTAATGAAAAACTGTTTTTT.

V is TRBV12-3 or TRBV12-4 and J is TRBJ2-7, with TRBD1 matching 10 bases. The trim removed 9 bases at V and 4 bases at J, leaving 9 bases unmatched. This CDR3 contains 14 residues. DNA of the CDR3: TGTGCCAGTAGAGACCCGGGACAGGGGTACGAGCAGTACTTC. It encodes CASRDPGQGYEQYF.

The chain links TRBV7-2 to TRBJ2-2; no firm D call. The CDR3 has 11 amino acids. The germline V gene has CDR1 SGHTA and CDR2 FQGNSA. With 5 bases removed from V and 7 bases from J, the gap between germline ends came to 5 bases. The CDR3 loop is CASSAIGELFF. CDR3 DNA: TGTGCCAGCAGCGCCATCGGGGAGCTGTTTTTT. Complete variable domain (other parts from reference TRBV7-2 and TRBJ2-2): GAGVSQSPSNKVTEKGKDVELRCDPISGHTALYWYRQSLGQGLEFLIYFQGNSAPDKSGLPSDRFSAERTGGSVSTLTIQRTQQEDSAVYLCASSAIGELFFGEGSRLTVL.

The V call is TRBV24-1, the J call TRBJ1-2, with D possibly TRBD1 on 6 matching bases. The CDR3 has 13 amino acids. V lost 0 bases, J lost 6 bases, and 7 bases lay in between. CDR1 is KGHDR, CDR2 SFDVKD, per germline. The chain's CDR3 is CATSDLNRDGYTF. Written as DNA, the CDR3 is TGTGCCACCAGTGATTTGAACAGGGATGGCTACACCTTC.

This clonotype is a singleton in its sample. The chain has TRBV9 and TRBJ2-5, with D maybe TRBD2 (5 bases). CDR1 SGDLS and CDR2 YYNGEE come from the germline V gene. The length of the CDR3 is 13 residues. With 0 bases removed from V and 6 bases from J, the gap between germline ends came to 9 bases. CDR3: CASSVVVGKTQYF. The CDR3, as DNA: TGTGCCAGCAGCGTAGTAGTCGGGAAGACCCAGTACTTC.